Reported below is one T cell receptor (beta chain). As yet, its antigen is unknown. This record belongs to a study of blood T cells in healthy people across ages. Points from the study as a whole: Significant beta diversity loss was already apparent by age approximately 36, declining roughly linearly. Naive T cell percentage strongly correlated with TCR beta diversity. What prevented conclusive comparison of naive and antigen-experienced cells was that PBMCs were unsorted.

From germline, CDR1 is ENHRY and CDR2 SYGVKD. CDR3 size: 13 residues. V lost 7 bases to trimming and J lost 2 bases; unmatched junction nucleotides: 4. With a J-beta primer mix and a sample-barcoded 5' primer, a second PCR ran 7 to 11 cycles. Through a template-switch adaptor with 12 random nucleotides, each cDNA molecule received a tag. TCRdb passed the 5' RACE reads through MiXCR, listing each CDR3 protein once. Of approximately 900,000 distinct CDR3 sequences in the sample, under 50% were seen once. This clonotype was obtained from a man aged 25-45 years in good health. Sequenced: blood. V usage is TRBV10-3 and J usage is TRBJ2-5, with 7 bases matching TRBD1. The CDR3 region has the DNA TGTGCCATCAAAGGGACAGCTCAAGAGACCCAGTACTTC. This gives the protein CAIKGTAQETQYF.